This T cell receptor (beta chain) was captured in a study of cytomegalovirus exposure and HLA in healthy donors. The CDR3 extends over 17 amino acids. With 60 Vbeta and 13 Jbeta primers, the PCR was carried out. Data came from immunoSEQ multiplex PCR; TCRdb stores just in-frame clones and leaves some out. Among about 100,000 clones listed, roughly 80% were seen once. This clone occurred a few times. Its target is not known. Study-level results: The study flagged roughly 160 TCR beta chains as cytomegalovirus-associated.

The clonotype was recovered from a man aged 35-49 years in good health and CMV-seropositive. The chain employs TRBV21-1 and TRBJ2-1; TRBD2 is taken as the D call from the table, unchecked against the DNA. TRBV21-1 is noted as a pseudogene. Sequenced sample: PBMCs. The CDR3 nucleotides read TGTGCCACCCAAGGAGCGGGAGGCCCCATCTCCTACAATGAGCAGTTCTTC. Its protein is CATQGAGGPISYNEQFF.